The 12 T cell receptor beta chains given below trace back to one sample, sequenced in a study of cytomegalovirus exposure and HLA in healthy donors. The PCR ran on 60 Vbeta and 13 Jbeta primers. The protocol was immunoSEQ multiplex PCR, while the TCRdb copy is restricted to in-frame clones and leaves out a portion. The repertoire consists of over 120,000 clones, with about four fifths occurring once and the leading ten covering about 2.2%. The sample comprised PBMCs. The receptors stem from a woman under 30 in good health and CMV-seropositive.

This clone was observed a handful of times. The CDR3 protein is CASSLHRGGYTF. CDR3 in DNA: TGCGCCAGCAGCTTGCACAGGGGTGGCTACACCTTC. The V gene is TRBV5-1, the J gene TRBJ1-2; 7 nucleotides agree with TRBD1. This CDR3 has 12 amino acids. The germline CDR1 and CDR2 sequences are SGHRS and YFSETQ. The ends lost 1 base at V and 7 bases at J; junction bases unmatched: 1.

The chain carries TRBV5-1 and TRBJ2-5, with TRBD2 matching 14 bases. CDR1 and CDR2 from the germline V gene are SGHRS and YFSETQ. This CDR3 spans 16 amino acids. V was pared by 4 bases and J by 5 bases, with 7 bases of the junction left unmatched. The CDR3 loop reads CASSPGLAGVMETQYF. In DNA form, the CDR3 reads TGCGCCAGCAGCCCGGGACTAGCGGGGGTCATGGAGACCCAGTACTTC. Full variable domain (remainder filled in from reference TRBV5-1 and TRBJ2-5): KAGVTQTPRYLIKTRGQQVTLSCSPISGHRSVSWYQQTPGQGLQFLFEYFSETQRNKGNFPGRFSGRQFSNSRSEMNVSTLELGDSALYLCASSPGLAGVMETQYFGPGTRLLVL.

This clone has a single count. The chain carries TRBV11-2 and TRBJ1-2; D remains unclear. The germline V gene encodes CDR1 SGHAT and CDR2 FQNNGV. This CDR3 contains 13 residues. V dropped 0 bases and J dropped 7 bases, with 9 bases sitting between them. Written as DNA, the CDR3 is TGTGCCAGCAGCTTAGAACCCCGGGGTGGCTACACCTTC. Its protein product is CASSLEPRGGYTF.

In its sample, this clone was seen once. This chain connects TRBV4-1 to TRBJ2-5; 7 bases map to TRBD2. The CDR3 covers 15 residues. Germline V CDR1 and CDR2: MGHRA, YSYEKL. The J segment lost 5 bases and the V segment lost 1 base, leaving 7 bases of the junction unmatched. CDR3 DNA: TGCGCCAGCAGCCAAGTGTGGGGGGGAGGGGAGACCCAGTACTTC. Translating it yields CASSQVWGGGETQYF.

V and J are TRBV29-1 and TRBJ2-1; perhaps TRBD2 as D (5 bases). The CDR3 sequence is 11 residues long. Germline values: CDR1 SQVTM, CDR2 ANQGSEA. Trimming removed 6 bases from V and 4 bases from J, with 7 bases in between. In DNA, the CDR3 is TGCAGCGTCGGGAAGTACAATGAGCAGTTCTTC. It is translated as CSVGKYNEQFF.

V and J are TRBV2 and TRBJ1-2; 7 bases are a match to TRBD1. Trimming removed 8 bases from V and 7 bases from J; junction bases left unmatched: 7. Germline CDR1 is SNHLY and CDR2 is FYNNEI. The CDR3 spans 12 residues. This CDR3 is CASVRGSPGYTF. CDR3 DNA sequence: TGTGCCAGCGTCAGGGGGTCCCCTGGCTACACCTTC.

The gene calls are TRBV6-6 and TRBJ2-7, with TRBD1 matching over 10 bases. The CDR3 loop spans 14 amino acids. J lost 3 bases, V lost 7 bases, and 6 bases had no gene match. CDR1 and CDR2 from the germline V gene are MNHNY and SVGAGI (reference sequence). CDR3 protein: CASTTRDRGYEQYF. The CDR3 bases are TGTGCCAGCACCACCCGGGACAGGGGCTACGAGCAGTACTTC.

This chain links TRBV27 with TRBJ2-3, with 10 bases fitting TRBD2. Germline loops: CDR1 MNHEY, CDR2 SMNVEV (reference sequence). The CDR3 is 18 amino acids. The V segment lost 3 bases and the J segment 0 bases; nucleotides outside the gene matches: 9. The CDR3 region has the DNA TGTGCCAGCAGTTTCTGGCTAGCGGGGGCTAAGAGCACAGATACGCAGTATTTT. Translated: CASSFWLAGAKSTDTQYF.

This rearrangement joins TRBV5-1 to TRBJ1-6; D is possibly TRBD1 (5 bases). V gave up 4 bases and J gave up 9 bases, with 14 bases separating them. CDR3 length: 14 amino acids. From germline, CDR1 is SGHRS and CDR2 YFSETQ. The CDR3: CASSPKGIGSPLHF. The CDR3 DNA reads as TGCGCCAGCAGCCCGAAGGGGATCGGTTCACCCCTCCACTTT. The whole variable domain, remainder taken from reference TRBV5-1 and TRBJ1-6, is KAGVTQTPRYLIKTRGQQVTLSCSPISGHRSVSWYQQTPGQGLQFLFEYFSETQRNKGNFPGRFSGRQFSNSRSEMNVSTLELGDSALYLCASSPKGIGSPLHFGNGTRLTVT.

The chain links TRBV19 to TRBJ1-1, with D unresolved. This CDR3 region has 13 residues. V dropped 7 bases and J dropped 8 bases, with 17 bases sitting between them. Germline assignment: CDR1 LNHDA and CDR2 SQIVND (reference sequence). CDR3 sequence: CASNQKRAAEAFF. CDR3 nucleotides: TGTGCCAGTAACCAGAAGAGGGCCGCGGAAGCTTTCTTT.

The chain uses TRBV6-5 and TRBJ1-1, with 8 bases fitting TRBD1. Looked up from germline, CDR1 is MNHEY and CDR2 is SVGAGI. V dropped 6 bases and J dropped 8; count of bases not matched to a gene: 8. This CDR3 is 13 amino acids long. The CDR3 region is CASSRTGSGEAFF. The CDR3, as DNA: TGTGCCAGCAGCAGGACAGGGTCCGGCGAAGCTTTCTTT.

The CDR3 sequence is CASSQDASSYEQYF. In DNA, the CDR3 is TGCGCCAGCAGCCAAGATGCGAGCTCCTACGAGCAGTACTTC. The chain links TRBV4-3 to TRBJ2-5; D gene ambiguous. Gene TRBJ2-7 matches the end of the DNA better, so the J call may be wrong. Looked up from germline, CDR1 is LGHNA and CDR2 is YSLEER. The CDR3 length is 14 residues.